Listed below are T cell receptor beta chains from one sample, sequenced in a study of CXCR3-negative and CXCR3-positive naive CD8 T cells. TCRdb re-called the 5' RACE reads; one entry per CDR3 protein, DNA not given. This table holds thousands of distinct CDR3 sequences. The material sequenced was naive CXCR3- CD8+ T cells from blood. The receptors originated from a human donor in good health. Some clones in this sample may be carry-over from other donors' samples. CDR3s include the opening cysteine and the closing phenylalanine or tryptophan. Clone size is shown for a subset of rows, as once, few, many or a class of expanded clone.

j_gene,v_gene,abundance,CDR3aa
TRBJ2-1,TRBV12-3/TRBV12-4,medium-sized,CASTPGTSSYNEQFF
TRBJ2-7,TRBV7-8,medium-sized,CASSETGPTYEQYF
TRBJ2-2,TRBV6-5,medium-sized,CASSYLEGALNGELFF
TRBJ2-3,TRBV29-1,NA,CSVAARSTDTQYF
TRBJ1-2,TRBV4-1,medium-sized,CASSQEYSWNYGYTF
TRBJ2-1,TRBV4-1,medium-sized,CASSHGYNEQFF
TRBJ2-7,TRBV2,NA,CATRDSPYEQYF
TRBJ2-2,TRBV12-3/TRBV12-4,NA,CASMGVGELFF
TRBJ2-5,TRBV4-1,medium-sized,CASSQDMASGLQETQYF
TRBJ2-7,TRBV3-1,NA,CASSQDSGTYEQYF
TRBJ2-3,TRBV20-1,medium-sized,CSAKIQGASTDTQYF
TRBJ2-3,TRBV10-2,medium-sized,CASRKPDSTDTQYF
TRBJ1-2,TRBV29-1,NA,CSVPLHGANYGYTF
TRBJ2-1,TRBV20-1,medium-sized,CSAPLAGPYNEQFF
TRBJ2-1,TRBV29-1,NA,CSVEDQDSVAYNEQFF
TRBJ2-1,TRBV29-1,NA,CSVALGSSGSYEQFF
TRBJ1-2,TRBV29-1,medium-sized,CSVEDESVSDRGLSYGYTF
TRBJ2-7,TRBV5-1,medium-sized,CASSLAGSGNRYEQYF
TRBJ2-1,TRBV7-2,medium-sized,CASSLDRGGSYNEQFF
TRBJ2-5,TRBV29-1,NA,CSVETPGAAGEETQYF
TRBJ2-5,TRBV5-1,medium-sized,CASSSLSNQETQYF
TRBJ2-2,TRBV21-1,NA,CASSIKDRDNTGELFF
TRBJ2-1,TRBV24-1,NA,CATSDSPPSGRNNEQFF
TRBJ1-1,TRBV25-1,NA,CASRPSVNTEAFF
TRBJ2-1,TRBV7-8,medium-sized,CASSPRGTSGSYNEQFF
TRBJ2-6,TRBV30,NA,CAGIANSGANVLTF
TRBJ2-5,TRBV11-2,medium-sized,CASSPEGKTQYF
TRBJ1-2,TRBV29-1,medium-sized,CSVEGAPGQVYGYTF